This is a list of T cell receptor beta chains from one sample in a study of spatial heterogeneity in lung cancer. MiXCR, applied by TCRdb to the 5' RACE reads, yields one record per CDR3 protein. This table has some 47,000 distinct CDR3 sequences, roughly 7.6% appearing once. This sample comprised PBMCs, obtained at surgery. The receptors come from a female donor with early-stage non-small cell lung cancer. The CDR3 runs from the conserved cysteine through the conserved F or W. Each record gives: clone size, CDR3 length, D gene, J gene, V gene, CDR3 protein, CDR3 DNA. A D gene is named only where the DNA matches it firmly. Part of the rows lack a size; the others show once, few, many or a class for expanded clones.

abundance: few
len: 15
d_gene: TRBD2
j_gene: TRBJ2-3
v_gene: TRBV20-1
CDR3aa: CSARGLAGSTDTQYF
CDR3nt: TGCAGTGCTAGGGGCTTAGCGGGTAGCACAGATACGCAGTATTTT

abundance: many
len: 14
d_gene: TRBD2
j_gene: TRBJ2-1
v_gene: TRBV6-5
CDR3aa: CASRRGGPYNEQFF
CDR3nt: TGTGCCAGCAGACGGGGGGGGCCCTACAATGAGCAGTTCTTC

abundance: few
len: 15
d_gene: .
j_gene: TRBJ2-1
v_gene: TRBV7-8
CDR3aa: CASSLAASPLNEQFF
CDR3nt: TGTGCCAGCAGCTTAGCGGCTAGCCCTTTGAATGAGCAGTTCTTC

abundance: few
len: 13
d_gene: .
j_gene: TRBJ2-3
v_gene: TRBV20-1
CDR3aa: CSASGPQGDTQYF
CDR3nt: TGCAGTGCTTCCGGGCCCCAGGGGGATACGCAGTATTTT

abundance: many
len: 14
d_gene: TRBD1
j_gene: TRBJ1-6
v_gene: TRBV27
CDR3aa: CASSWTGGDSPLHF
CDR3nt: TGTGCCAGCAGTTGGACAGGCGGCGATTCACCCCTCCACTTT

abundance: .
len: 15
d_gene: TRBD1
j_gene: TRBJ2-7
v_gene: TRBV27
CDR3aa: CASRLSGTGAYEQYF
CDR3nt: TGTGCCAGCAGATTATCCGGGACAGGGGCCTACGAGCAGTACTTC

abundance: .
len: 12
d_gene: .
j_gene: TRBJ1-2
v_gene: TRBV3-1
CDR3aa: CASSLRFYGYTF
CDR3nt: TGTGCCAGCAGCCTTAGGTTCTATGGCTACACCTTC

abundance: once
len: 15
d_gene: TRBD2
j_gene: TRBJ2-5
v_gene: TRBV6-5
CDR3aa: CASSSQPGGGGTQYF
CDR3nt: TGTGCCAGCAGTTCTCAACCTGGGGGGGGAGGGACCCAGTACTTC

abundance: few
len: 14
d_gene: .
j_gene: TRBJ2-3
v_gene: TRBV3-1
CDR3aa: CASSHDDSTDTQYF
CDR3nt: TGTGCCAGCAGCCACGATGACAGCACAGATACGCAGTATTTT

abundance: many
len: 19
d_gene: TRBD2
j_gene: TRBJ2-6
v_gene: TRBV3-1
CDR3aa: CASSRRGLAETSGANVLTF
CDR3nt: TGTGCCAGCAGCCGACGAGGGCTAGCGGAAACCTCTGGGGCCAACGTCCTGACTTTC

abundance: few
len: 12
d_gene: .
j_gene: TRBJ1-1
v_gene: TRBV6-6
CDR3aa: CASSYAGAEAFF
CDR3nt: TGTGCCAGCAGTTACGCGGGGGCTGAAGCTTTCTTT

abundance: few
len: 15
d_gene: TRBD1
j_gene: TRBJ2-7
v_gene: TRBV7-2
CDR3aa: CASSLENRGLYEQYF
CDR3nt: TGTGCCAGCAGCTTAGAGAACAGGGGGCTCTACGAGCAGTACTTC

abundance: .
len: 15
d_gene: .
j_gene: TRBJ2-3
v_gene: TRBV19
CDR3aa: CASSIQGRSTDTQYF
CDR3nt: TGTGCCAGTAGTATTCAGGGCAGGAGCACAGATACGCAGTATTTT

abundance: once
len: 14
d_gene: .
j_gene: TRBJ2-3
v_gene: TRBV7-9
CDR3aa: CASSSKVVADTQYF
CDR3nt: TGTGCCAGCAGCTCAAAGGTGGTGGCAGATACGCAGTATTTT

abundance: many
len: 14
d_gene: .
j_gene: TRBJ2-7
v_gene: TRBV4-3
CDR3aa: CASSQLQGTYEQYF
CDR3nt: TGCGCCAGCAGCCAACTACAGGGAACCTACGAGCAGTACTTC

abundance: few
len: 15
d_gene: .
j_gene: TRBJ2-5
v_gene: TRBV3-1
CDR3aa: CASSQTGRRQETQYF
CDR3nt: TGTGCCAGCAGCCAAACAGGGAGGAGGCAAGAGACCCAGTACTTC

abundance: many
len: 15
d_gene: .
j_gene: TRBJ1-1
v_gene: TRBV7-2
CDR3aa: CASSLWRGEDTEAFF
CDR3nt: TGTGCCAGCAGCTTATGGAGGGGAGAGGACACTGAAGCTTTCTTT

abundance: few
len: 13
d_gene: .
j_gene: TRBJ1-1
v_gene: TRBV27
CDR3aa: CASSGQMNTEAFF
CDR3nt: TGTGCCAGCAGCGGACAGATGAACACTGAAGCTTTCTTT

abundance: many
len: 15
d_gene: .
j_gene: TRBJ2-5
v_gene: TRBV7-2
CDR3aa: CASSLGSGVQETQYF
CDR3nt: TGTGCCAGCAGCTTAGGTTCAGGGGTACAAGAGACCCAGTACTTC

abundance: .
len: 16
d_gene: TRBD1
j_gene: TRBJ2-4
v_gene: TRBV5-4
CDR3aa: CASSLGTGGSKNIQYF
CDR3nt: TGTGCCAGCAGCCTGGGGACAGGGGGCTCCAAAAACATTCAGTACTTC

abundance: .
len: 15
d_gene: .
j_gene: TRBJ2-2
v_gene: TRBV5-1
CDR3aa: CASSSRGHNTGELFF
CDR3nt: TGCGCCAGCAGCTCCAGAGGACATAACACCGGGGAGCTGTTTTTT

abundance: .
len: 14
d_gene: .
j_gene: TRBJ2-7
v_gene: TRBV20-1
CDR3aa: CSASKSASSYEQYF
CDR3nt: TGCAGTGCTAGTAAATCAGCAAGCTCCTACGAGCAGTACTTC

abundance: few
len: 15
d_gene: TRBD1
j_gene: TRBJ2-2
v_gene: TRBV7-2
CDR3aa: CASSFSQGRSGELFF
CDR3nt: TGTGCCAGCAGCTTTTCACAGGGGCGTAGCGGGGAGCTGTTTTTT

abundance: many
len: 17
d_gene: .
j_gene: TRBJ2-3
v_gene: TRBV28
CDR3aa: CASSFSPDILGTDTQYF
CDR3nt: TGTGCCAGCAGTTTTTCGCCGGACATATTAGGCACAGATACGCAGTATTTT

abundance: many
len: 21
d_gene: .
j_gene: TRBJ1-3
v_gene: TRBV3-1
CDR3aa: CASSQRFLTKTGHHSGNTIYF
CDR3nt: TGTGCCAGCAGCCAAAGATTCCTTACAAAGACAGGACACCACTCTGGAAACACCATATATTTT

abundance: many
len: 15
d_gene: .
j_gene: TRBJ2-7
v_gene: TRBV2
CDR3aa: CASSEPRGLPYEQYF
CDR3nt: TGTGCCAGCAGTGAACCCAGGGGTCTCCCCTACGAGCAGTACTTC

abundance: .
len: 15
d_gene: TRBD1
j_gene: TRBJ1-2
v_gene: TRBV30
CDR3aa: CAWRKQGALNYGYTF
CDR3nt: TGTGCCTGGAGAAAACAGGGGGCTCTTAACTATGGCTACACCTTC

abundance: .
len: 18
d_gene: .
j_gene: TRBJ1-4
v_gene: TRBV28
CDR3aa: CASSLFRTARANNEKLFF
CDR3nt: TGTGCCAGCAGTTTATTTAGGACCGCCCGCGCGAATAATGAAAAACTGTTTTTT

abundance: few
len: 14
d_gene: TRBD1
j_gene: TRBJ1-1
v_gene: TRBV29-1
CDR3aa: CSVGTTGGGTEAFF
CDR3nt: TGCAGCGTTGGTACGACAGGGGGAGGCACTGAAGCTTTCTTT

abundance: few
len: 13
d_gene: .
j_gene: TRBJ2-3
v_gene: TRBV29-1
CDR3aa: CSVEDPYTDTQYF
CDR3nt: TGCAGCGTTGAAGATCCATACACAGATACGCAGTATTTT

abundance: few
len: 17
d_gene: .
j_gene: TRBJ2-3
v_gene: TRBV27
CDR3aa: CASSSQGWGVGTDTQYF
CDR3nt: TGTGCCAGCAGTTCCCAGGGTTGGGGGGTAGGCACAGATACGCAGTATTTT

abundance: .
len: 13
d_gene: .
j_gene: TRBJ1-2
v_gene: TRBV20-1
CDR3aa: CSASSPVGYGYTF
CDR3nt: TGCAGTGCTTCATCCCCAGTGGGCTATGGCTACACCTTC

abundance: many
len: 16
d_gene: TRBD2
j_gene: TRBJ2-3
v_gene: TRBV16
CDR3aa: CASSQYVGGAADTQYF
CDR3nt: TGTGCCAGCAGCCAATACGTCGGGGGGGCCGCAGATACGCAGTATTTT

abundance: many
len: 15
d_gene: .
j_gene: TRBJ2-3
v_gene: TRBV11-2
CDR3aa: CASSLGPLGTDTQYF
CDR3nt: TGTGCCAGCAGCTTAGGACCGCTGGGCACAGATACGCAGTATTTT

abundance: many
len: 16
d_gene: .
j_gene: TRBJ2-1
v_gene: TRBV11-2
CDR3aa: CASIQWGQPLGPEQFF
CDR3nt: TGTGCCAGCATCCAGTGGGGTCAGCCCTTAGGTCCTGAGCAGTTCTTC

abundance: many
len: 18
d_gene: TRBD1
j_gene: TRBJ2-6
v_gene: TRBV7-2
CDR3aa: CASSPGQGFTSGANVLTF
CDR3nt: TGTGCCAGCAGCCCCGGACAGGGTTTTACCTCTGGGGCCAACGTCCTGACTTTC

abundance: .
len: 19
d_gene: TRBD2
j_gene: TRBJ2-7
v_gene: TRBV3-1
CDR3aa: CASSQGLIAGGSSSYEQYF
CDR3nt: TGTGCCAGCAGCCAAGGGCTAATAGCGGGGGGATCCAGCTCCTACGAGCAGTACTTC

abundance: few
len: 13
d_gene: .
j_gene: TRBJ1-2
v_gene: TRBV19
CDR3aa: CASSLLREEGYTF
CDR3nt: TGTGCCAGTAGCCTCCTCAGGGAAGAGGGCTACACCTTC

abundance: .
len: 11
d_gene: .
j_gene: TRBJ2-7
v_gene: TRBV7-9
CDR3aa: CASSLESQTDF
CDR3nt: TGTGCCAGCAGCTTAGAATCACAGACGGACTTC

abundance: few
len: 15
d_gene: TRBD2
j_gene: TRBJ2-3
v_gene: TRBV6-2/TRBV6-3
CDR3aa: CASRLAGANTDTQYF
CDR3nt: TGTGCCAGCAGGCTAGCGGGGGCCAACACAGATACGCAGTATTTT

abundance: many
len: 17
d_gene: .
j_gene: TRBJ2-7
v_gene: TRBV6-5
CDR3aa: CASSYAGRGASSYEQYF
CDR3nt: TGTGCCAGCAGTTACGCGGGCCGCGGGGCCAGCTCCTACGAGCAGTACTTC

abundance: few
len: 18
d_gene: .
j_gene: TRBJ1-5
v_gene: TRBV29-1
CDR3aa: CSVEDQGQSFMGNQPQHF
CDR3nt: TGCAGCGTTGAAGATCAAGGACAGAGCTTTATGGGCAATCAGCCCCAGCATTTT

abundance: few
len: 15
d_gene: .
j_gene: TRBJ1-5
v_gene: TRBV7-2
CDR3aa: CASSLSLHVNQPQHF
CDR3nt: TGTGCCAGCAGCTTATCCCTACATGTCAATCAGCCCCAGCATTTT

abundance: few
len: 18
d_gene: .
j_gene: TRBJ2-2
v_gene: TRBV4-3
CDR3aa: CASSQDLFSAGSTGELFF
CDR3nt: TGCGCCAGCAGCCAAGATCTATTTTCGGCAGGGAGTACCGGGGAGCTGTTTTTT

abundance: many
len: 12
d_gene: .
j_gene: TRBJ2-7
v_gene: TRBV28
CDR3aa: CASRPDNYEQYF
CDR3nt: TGTGCCAGCAGACCGGACAACTACGAGCAGTACTTC

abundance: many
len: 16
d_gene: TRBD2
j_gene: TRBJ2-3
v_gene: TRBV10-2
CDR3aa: CASRMTSGGGTDTQYF
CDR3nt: TGCGCCAGCAGGATGACTAGCGGGGGAGGGACAGATACGCAGTATTTT

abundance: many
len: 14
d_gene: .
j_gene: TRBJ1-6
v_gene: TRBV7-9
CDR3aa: CASSTGTDNSPLHF
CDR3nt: TGTGCCAGCAGCACCGGGACCGATAATTCACCCCTCCACTTT

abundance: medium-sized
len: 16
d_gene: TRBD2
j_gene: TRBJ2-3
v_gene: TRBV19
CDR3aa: CASKPGTSGRGDTQYF
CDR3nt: TGTGCCAGTAAGCCCGGGACTAGCGGGCGGGGTGATACGCAGTATTTT

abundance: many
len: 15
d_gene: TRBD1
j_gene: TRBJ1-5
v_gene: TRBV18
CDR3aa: CASSGTGGGNQPQHF
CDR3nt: TGTGCCAGCTCAGGGACAGGGGGTGGCAATCAGCCCCAGCATTTT

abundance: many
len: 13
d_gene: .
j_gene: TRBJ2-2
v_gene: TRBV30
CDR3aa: CALSHTNTGELFF
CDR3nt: TGTGCCCTTTCCCACACGAACACCGGGGAGCTGTTTTTT

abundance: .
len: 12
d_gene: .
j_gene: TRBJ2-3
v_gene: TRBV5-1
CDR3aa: CASSTSSNTQYF
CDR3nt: TGCGCCAGCAGCACATCTTCCAATACGCAGTATTTT